Sequencing of this T cell receptor (beta chain) was carried out in a study of blood T cell repertoires in COVID-19. Across the study: Sample material is recorded as cDNA or gDNA derived from T cells, B-cell-depleted T cells, or PBMCs.

Clones were read by immunoSEQ multiplex PCR, and TCRdb kept only the in-frame ones, dropping some. Of some 250,000 clones listed, more than 85% are singletons. The CDR3 spans 11 residues. Germline V lookup: CDR1 GTSNPN, CDR2 SVGIG (reference sequence). Trimming took 3 bases from V and 14 from J, leaving 16 bases between them. Recruits, aged roughly 18 to 100 years, lived in 25 or so US areas. The rearrangement uses TRBV30 and TRBJ1-2; no definite D call. The TCR sequence derives from a man aged 35 to 55 who had recovered from COVID-19. Sequencing was performed on PBMCs or T cells enriched from blood (not recorded which). The CDR3 is CAWSPVLRGTF. The CDR3 DNA reads TGTGCCTGGAGCCCCGTTTTACGAGGGACCTTC.